This TCR beta chain was identified during a study of CXCR3-negative and CXCR3-positive naive CD8 T cells. Study findings and constraints: CXCR3-positive naive cells carried more hydrophobic TRB CDR3s than CXCR3-negative ones.

UMI labels and 5' RACE were used to prepare the TRB cDNA libraries. From its re-call of the 5' RACE reads, TCRdb lists each CDR3 protein once, without DNA. The data include some 54,000 distinct CDR3 sequences; the top ten clones carry more than 0.45%. Germline values: CDR1 SGHNT, CDR2 YYREEE (reference sequence). There are 14 residues in the CDR3. About this clonotype: Its target is not known.

The source is a human donor in good health. Some clones in this sample may be carry-over from other donors' samples. The rearrangement uses TRBV5-4 and TRBJ2-5; no DNA is available, so the TRBD1 call from TCRdb remains unchecked. The sequencing sample was made of naive CXCR3+ CD8+ T cells from blood. Subset: CD45RO-CCR7+CD27+CD95- naive CD8+ T cells expressing CXCR3 (TNR3+). The CDR3 sequence is CASSQRQAQETQYF.